One TCR beta chain is described in this entry. Its antigen is undetermined. Library preparation for TCR beta used quantitative 5'-RACE with molecular barcodes. Via MiXCR, TCRdb re-called the 5' RACE reads, giving one row per CDR3 protein. The table shows 90,000 to 120,000 distinct CDR3 sequences, with approximately 25% occurring only once. Trimming cost V 1 base and J 3 bases; bases outside gene matches: 3. The germline V gene encodes CDR1 DFQATT and CDR2 SNEGSKA (reference sequence). This CDR3 is built from 14 residues. The data were taken from a study of CD8 T cells in ankylosing spondylitis. Whole-study results and caveats: Reported data indicate significant enrichment of disease-linked clones within matched ankylosing spondylitis synovial fluid. Seemingly characteristic of ankylosing spondylitis blood was a TCR beta motif consisting of eight highly homologous variants. Disease-linked clones were found to be CD8+ and relatively rare in peripheral blood.

The V call is TRBV20-1, the J call TRBJ2-7; 10 nucleotides agree with TRBD2. The receptor was isolated from a male donor with ankylosing spondylitis. The sample was synovial fluid, either unsorted or a sorted T cell fraction (not recorded which). The CDR3 sequence is CSARVAGGLYEQYF. CDR3 coding DNA: TGCAGTGCTAGAGTAGCGGGAGGCCTCTACGAGCAGTACTTC.